The 31 T cell receptor beta chains presented below share a single source sample, sequenced in a study of human T cells and chemical hapten exposure. Specified time point: pre-sensitization, week 0. The sample's treatment: therapeutic diphenylcyclopropenone sensitization with weekly scalp DPC. TCRdb reprocessed the RACE reads via MiXCR and lists one record per CDR3 protein. This table holds approximately 79,000 distinct CDR3 sequences, around 7.9% found once. The source was whole blood, collected in connection with sensitization to the hapten diphenylcyclopropenone (DPC). The receptors shown here come from a man aged 40-49 years with alopecia areata. Some clones in this sample may be carry-over from other donors' samples.

The table lists this clonotype with many counts. The chain is built from TRBV28 and TRBJ1-2; 10 nucleotides match TRBD1. V lost 1 base, J lost 5 bases, and 4 bases stayed unmatched. CDR1 MDHEN and CDR2 SYDVKM come from the germline V gene. The CDR3 length is 15 residues. The CDR3 protein is CASSLSRTGGYGYTF. CDR3 DNA: TGTGCCAGCAGTTTATCCAGGACAGGGGGGTATGGCTACACCTTC.

Many counts were recorded for this clonotype. The chain links TRBV7-2 to TRBJ2-7, with 7 bases that match TRBD1. The germline V gene has CDR1 SGHTA and CDR2 FQGNSA. The V segment lost 4 bases and the J segment 2 bases; nucleotides outside the gene matches: 8. This CDR3 has 15 residues. The CDR3 region is CASSSPGTVAYEQYF. The CDR3, as DNA: TGTGCCAGCAGCTCTCCCGGGACAGTCGCCTACGAGCAGTACTTC.

This clonotype was recorded many times. The chain joins TRBV18 to TRBJ1-2, with a tentative D call TRBD1 (6 bases). V was trimmed by 2 bases and J by 4 bases, leaving 14 bases between them. The germline CDR1 and CDR2 sequences are KGHSH and LQKENI. The CDR3 has 15 amino acids. The CDR3 DNA is TGTGCCAGCTCACCATCGACAGGTCAGGCCTATGGCTACACCTTC. It is translated as CASSPSTGQAYGYTF.

CDR3 loop: CASSLAGTSGANVLTF. The CDR3 bases are TGCGCCAGCAGCTTGGCAGGGACCTCTGGGGCCAACGTCCTGACTTTC. V usage is TRBV5-1 and J usage is TRBJ2-6, with D perhaps being TRBD1 or TRBD2 (5 bases each). Trimming took off 0 bases at V and 0 bases at J, with 7 bases between the two ends. The CDR3 sequence is 16 residues long. CDR1 SGHRS and CDR2 YFSETQ come from the germline V gene.

This clonotype came up many times. The rearrangement joins TRBV24-1 to TRBJ2-6; D is perhaps TRBD1 (6 bases). The CDR3 sequence is 15 residues long. Trimming removed 8 bases from V and 4 bases from J, with 14 bases in between. The germline V gene has CDR1 KGHDR and CDR2 SFDVKD. The CDR3 reads CATTRAGVGANVLTF. In nucleotides, the CDR3 is TGTGCCACCACGCGGGCAGGGGTGGGGGCCAACGTCCTGACTTTC.

The V call is TRBV18, the J call TRBJ1-1, with 7 bases aligning to TRBD1. The germline V gene encodes CDR1 KGHSH and CDR2 LQKENI. The CDR3 is 13 amino acids. The junction had 5 bases not matched to a gene; V was cut back by 2 bases and J by 8 bases. CDR3 sequence: CASSPGRGREAFF. CDR3 DNA sequence: TGTGCCAGCTCACCAGGCAGGGGGAGAGAAGCTTTCTTT. Using reference TRBV18 and TRBJ1-1 for the parts outside the CDR3, the full variable domain is NAGVMQNPRHLVRRRGQEARLRCSPMKGHSHVYWYRQLPEEGLKFMVYLQKENIIDESGMPKERFSAEFPKEGPSILRIQQVVRGDSAAYFCASSPGRGREAFFGQGTRLTVV.

This clonotype was counted a few times. The gene calls are TRBV5-1 and TRBJ2-2; 7 bases are a match to TRBD1. The CDR3 contains 20 residues. V lost 2 bases, J lost 0 bases, and 16 bases stayed unmatched. Germline CDR1 reads SGHRS; CDR2 reads YFSETQ. The CDR3 coding sequence is TGCGCCAGCAGCTTTATGATTCGGACAGGCCAAATTACGAACACCGGGGAGCTGTTTTTT. Its protein is CASSFMIRTGQITNTGELFF. Together with reference TRBV5-1 and TRBJ2-2, the CDR3 gives the full variable domain: KAGVTQTPRYLIKTRGQQVTLSCSPISGHRSVSWYQQTPGQGLQFLFEYFSETQRNKGNFPGRFSGRQFSNSRSEMNVSTLELGDSALYLCASSFMIRTGQITNTGELFFGEGSRLTVL.

The gene calls are TRBV24-1 and TRBJ2-2; D may be TRBD2 (6 bases). Trimming left V 1 base short and J 0 bases short, with 11 bases between. Germline loops: CDR1 KGHDR, CDR2 SFDVKD. This CDR3 is built from 17 residues. Here the CDR3 DNA reads TGTGCCACCAGTGATTTCAAGACTAGGCCGAACACCGGGGAGCTGTTTTTT. This codes for CATSDFKTRPNTGELFF.

This clonotype was counted ten times or more. CDR3 sequence: CASSLLAGGPITDTQYF. The DNA of the CDR3 is TGTGCCAGCAGCCTGCTAGCGGGAGGGCCTATAACAGATACGCAGTATTTT. V and J are TRBV11-2 and TRBJ2-3, with 12 nucleotides matching TRBD2. V lost 5 bases to trimming and J lost 3 bases; unmatched junction nucleotides: 9. The CDR3 is 17 amino acids. Per the germline V gene, CDR1 is SGHAT and CDR2 is FQNNGV. Together with reference TRBV11-2 and TRBJ2-3, the CDR3 gives the full variable domain: EAGVAQSPRYKIIEKRQSVAFWCNPISGHATLYWYQQILGQGPKLLIQFQNNGVVDDSQLPKDRFSAERLKGVDSTLKIQPAKLEDSAVYLCASSLLAGGPITDTQYFGPGTRLTVL.

The chain carries TRBV7-8 and TRBJ2-7; D gene ambiguous. The CDR3 consists of 16 residues. Trimming stripped 5 bases from V and 0 bases from J, with 17 bases between. CDR1 is SGHVS, CDR2 FQNEAQ, per germline. The CDR3 DNA sequence: TGTGCCAGCAGCCCACCGAGAGGAGTTAGCTCCTACGAGCAGTACTTC. Amino acid sequence: CASSPPRGVSSYEQYF. Combining the CDR3 with reference TRBV7-8 and TRBJ2-7 gives the whole variable domain GAGVSQSPRYKVAKRGQDVALRCDPISGHVSLFWYQQALGQGPEFLTYFQNEAQLDKSGLPSDRFFAERPEGSVSTLKIQRTQQEDSAVYLCASSPPRGVSSYEQYFGPGTRLTVT.

In its sample, this clonotype was seen many times. J is TRBJ1-2 and V is TRBV7-2; D ambiguous. CDR3 size: 13 residues. From germline, CDR1 is SGHTA and CDR2 FQGNSA. V was trimmed by 4 bases and J by 0 bases, leaving 6 bases between them. The CDR3 spells CASSYLSNYGYTF. The CDR3 nucleotides are TGTGCCAGCAGCTACCTCTCTAACTATGGCTACACCTTC.

V gene TRBV15 combines with J gene TRBJ2-5; 7 bases align to TRBD2. The trim removed 1 base at V and 5 bases at J, leaving 4 bases unmatched. Germline V gene sequence: CDR1 LNHNV, CDR2 YYDKDF (reference sequence). The CDR3 covers 14 residues. CDR3 region: CATSRGGGAETQYF. DNA for the CDR3: TGTGCCACCAGCAGAGGGGGAGGGGCTGAGACCCAGTACTTC.

Ten or more counts support this clonotype. The chain carries TRBV20-1 and TRBJ1-6; D gene unclear. Trimming shortened V by 7 bases and J by 0 bases, and 10 bases separated the two germline ends. The CDR3 is 14 residues long. CDR1 and CDR2 (germline): DFQATT, SNEGSKA (reference sequence). Here the CDR3 DNA reads TGCAGTGGAAGGGCGAGCTCCTATAATTCACCCCTCCACTTT. Protein sequence: CSGRASSYNSPLHF.

This clonotype came up many times. The genes are TRBV29-1 and TRBJ1-4, with 9 bases that match TRBD1. Germline V lookup: CDR1 SQVTM, CDR2 ANQGSEA. This CDR3 comprises 15 residues. Unmatched junction bases numbered 12, after V lost 5 bases and J lost 8 bases. The CDR3 nucleotides read TGCAGCGTTCAGTGGAGGGACAGGGAGAGGGAAAAACTGTTTTTT. Translation: CSVQWRDREREKLFF.

This clonotype was seen ten or more times. The V gene is TRBV24-1, the J gene TRBJ2-3, with D unresolved. This CDR3 spans 15 amino acids. Trimming took 4 bases from V and 4 from J, leaving 14 bases between them. Germline values: CDR1 KGHDR, CDR2 SFDVKD. The CDR3 reads CATSDPLLLADTQYF. The CDR3 DNA sequence: TGTGCCACCAGTGACCCCCTCCTACTGGCAGATACGCAGTATTTT.

This clonotype was recorded a few times. The V and J genes are TRBV6-2 or TRBV6-3 and TRBJ1-2; no firm D call. Germline lookup yields CDR1 MNHEY and CDR2 SVGEGT. The CDR3 totals 12 residues. V was cut by 5 bases and J by 9 bases, with 13 bases left in between. This CDR3 reads CASSTSNGRYTF. In DNA, the CDR3 is TGTGCCAGCAGTACATCAAACGGGCGCTACACCTTC.

This clonotype was seen many times. This sequence joins TRBV2 and TRBJ1-2; D is undetermined. Trimming removed 6 bases at V and 0 bases at J, with 11 bases between. CDR1 is SNHLY, CDR2 FYNNEI, per germline. This CDR3 spans 14 amino acids. As DNA, the CDR3 is TGTGCCAGCAGCGTCAGGATGACTAACTATGGCTACACCTTC. It codes for CASSVRMTNYGYTF.

This clonotype showed up just a few times. The chain combines TRBV6-5 with TRBJ2-7; tentative D call: TRBD2 (5 bases). V gave up 5 bases and J gave up 1 base, with 9 bases separating them. CDR3 length equals 13 residues. Germline V gene data show CDR1 as MNHEY and CDR2 as SVGAGI. The CDR3 DNA follows: TGTGCCAGCAGTCCCCCGGGATCCTACGAGCAGTACTTC. It encodes CASSPPGSYEQYF.

This clonotype was seen many times. The J gene is TRBJ2-3, the V gene TRBV9; 11 bases map to TRBD2. In germline, CDR1 is SGDLS, CDR2 YYNGEE. The CDR3 has 16 residues. With 2 bases clipped from V and 4 bases from J, the junction kept 6 bases outside the gene matches. The CDR3 nucleotides are TGTGCCAGCAGCGTTCACATAGCGGGAGGGCCAGATACGCAGTATTTT. It specifies CASSVHIAGGPDTQYF.

This chain connects TRBV20-1 to TRBJ2-5; 8 positions agree with TRBD2. The V gene's germline CDR1 is DFQATT and CDR2 SNEGSKA (reference sequence). V was pared by 0 bases and J by 2 bases, with 8 bases of the junction left unmatched. The CDR3 runs 16 residues. The CDR3: CSARDKSLAVQETQYF. In DNA, the CDR3 is TGCAGTGCTAGAGATAAATCACTAGCGGTACAAGAGACCCAGTACTTC.

The V and J genes are TRBV12-3 or TRBV12-4 and TRBJ1-1, with D unclear. This CDR3 comprises 12 residues. Trimming left V 1 base short and J 6 bases short, with 6 bases between. CDR3 sequence: CASSLGGSEAFF. The CDR3, as DNA: TGTGCCAGCAGTTTAGGAGGTTCTGAAGCTTTCTTT.

This sequence joins TRBV12-3 or TRBV12-4 and TRBJ2-3; D might be TRBD2 (6 bases). Trimming cost V 6 bases and J 9 bases, with 22 bases left between them. This CDR3 comprises 15 residues. CDR3 protein: CASSLRGTGYHTQYF. In DNA, the CDR3 is TGTGCCAGCAGCCTCCGTGGGACTGGATATCACACGCAGTATTTT.

A note on this clonotype: A read error may explain this, as a much larger clone is one base away. The chain has TRBV16 and TRBJ2-7; D is possibly TRBD2 (5 bases). Germline V lookup: CDR1 KGHSY, CDR2 FQNENV. This CDR3 spans 14 amino acids. In DNA form, the CDR3 reads TGTACCAGCAGCCGAGGGCGGCGATCTGTCGAGCAGTACTTC. It encodes CTSSRGRRSVEQYF.

The V and J genes are TRBV25-1 and TRBJ2-3; D possibly corresponds to TRBD1 (6 bases). Germline CDR1 is MGHDK and CDR2 is SYGVNS. The CDR3 consists of 17 residues. V lost 4 bases, J lost 1 base, and 18 bases lay in between. CDR3 in amino acids: CASSAVTVGAGTDTQYF. The CDR3 DNA reads as TGTGCCAGCAGTGCCGTGACCGTGGGGGCTGGCACAGATACGCAGTATTTT.

This clonotype was recorded many times. The genes are TRBV28 and TRBJ2-2; the D is unclear. Trimming shortened V by 2 bases and J by 4 bases, and 11 bases separated the two germline ends. Germline values: CDR1 MDHEN, CDR2 SYDVKM. The CDR3 consists of 15 residues. Here the CDR3 reads CASSLVVLGTGELFF. CDR3 nucleotide sequence: TGTGCCAGCAGTTTAGTGGTCTTAGGCACCGGGGAGCTGTTTTTT.

This chain uses TRBV12-3 or TRBV12-4 with TRBJ2-1; 10 nucleotides agree with TRBD2. Trimming at V came to 6 bases and at J to 9 bases, leaving 14 bases not matched to a gene. The CDR3 runs 16 residues. The CDR3 loop reads CASSLFGLAGDGEQFF. CDR3 bases: TGTGCCAGCAGCCTATTCGGGCTAGCGGGAGACGGTGAGCAGTTCTTC.

This clonotype has only a few counts. V usage is TRBV6-5 and J usage is TRBJ2-3; TRBD1 matches at 8 bases. Germline-derived CDR1 and CDR2 are MNHEY and SVGAGI. The CDR3 spans 15 residues. V was clipped by 8 bases and J by 3 bases; unmatched bases: 10. CDR3 in DNA: TGTGCCAGCCTGGATCGCAGGGGGCGTACAGATACGCAGTATTTT. It yields the protein CASLDRRGRTDTQYF.

In this sample, this clonotype turned up many times. The rearrangement uses TRBV29-1 and TRBJ2-2; 7 positions agree with TRBD2. Trimming removed 3 bases from V and 4 bases from J; junction bases left unmatched: 8. The germline V gene encodes CDR1 SQVTM and CDR2 ANQGSEA. This CDR3 is built from 15 residues. For the CDR3, the DNA is TGCAGCGTTGATGGAGGGAGGGGAATCACCGGGGAGCTGTTTTTT. The encoded protein is CSVDGGRGITGELFF.

J is TRBJ2-7 and V is TRBV5-6; 11 nucleotides align to TRBD2. This CDR3 is built from 16 residues. V lost 3 bases, J lost 2 bases, and 7 bases stayed unmatched. The germline CDR1 and CDR2 sequences are SGHDT and YYEEEE. CDR3 coding DNA: TGTGCCAGCAGCTCACTCGGGACTAGCGGCGCCTACGAGCAGTACGTC. Translation: CASSSLGTSGAYEQYV.

This clonotype was seen only a few times. The gene calls are TRBV5-1 and TRBJ2-3; TRBD1 agrees at 12 bases. The length of the CDR3 is 15 residues. Germline CDR1 and CDR2: SGHRS and YFSETQ. The junction had 7 bases not matched to a gene; V was cut back by 4 bases and J by 7 bases. The CDR3 loop reads CASSLGQGAKNTQYF. The CDR3 DNA reads as TGCGCCAGCAGCCTGGGACAGGGGGCGAAGAATACGCAGTATTTT.

The rearrangement links TRBV28 to TRBJ2-1; no reliable D call. The CDR3 loop spans 18 amino acids. From germline, CDR1 is MDHEN and CDR2 SYDVKM. Trimming removed 3 bases from V and 0 bases from J, with 18 bases in between. CDR3 in DNA: TGTGCCAGCAGTTTGATCCCGTCGGCGGTGAGCTCCTACAATGAGCAGTTCTTC. It codes for CASSLIPSAVSSYNEQFF. Full variable domain (rest looked up from reference TRBV28 and TRBJ2-1): DVKVTQSSRYLVKRTGEKVFLECVQDMDHENMFWYRQDPGLGLRLIYFSYDVKMKEKGDIPEGYSVSREKKERFSLILESASTNQTSMYLCASSLIPSAVSSYNEQFFGPGTRLTVL.